A selection of T cell receptor beta chains follows, all from one sample in a study of technical replicates of blood from a few donors. Only in-frame clones appear in the TCRdb table, and some are missing; sequencing was by immunoSEQ multiplex PCR. Among 85,000 to 100,000 clones listed, approximately 96% were seen once. The sequenced sample consisted of T cells isolated from PBMCs. Receptors originate from a human donor in good health. Each CDR3 is given with its conserved first and last residue. A D gene is named only where the DNA matches it firmly.

J gene | V gene | D gene | CDR3 protein
TRBJ2-7 | TRBV6-4 | . | CASRLGRLRQYF
TRBJ2-7 | TRBV4-2 | . | CASSPGGYEQYF
TRBJ2-7 | TRBV4-1 | TRBD2 | CASSQLAGDEQYF
TRBJ2-2 | TRBV6-5 | . | CASRVAGELFF
TRBJ2-3 | TRBV5-1 | TRBD2 | CASSPRGTSGILFSTDTQYF
TRBJ1-5 | TRBV5-1 | . | CASSLVLGQRSNQPQHF
TRBJ2-5 | TRBV14 | . | CASSQFGETQYF
TRBJ1-6 | TRBV9 | . | CASSLTGREYSPLHF
TRBJ1-3 | TRBV7-6 | TRBD1 | CASSPYRGSGNTIYF
TRBJ1-2 | TRBV11-2 | . | CASSLDRRDGYTF
TRBJ1-1 | TRBV6-5 | . | CASSYSKQVGEAFF
TRBJ2-7 | TRBV5-4 | TRBD2 | CASSLGARLAGGNEQYF
TRBJ1-2 | TRBV18 | . | CASSFMDGGSEGYTF
TRBJ1-1 | TRBV5-1 | . | CASSFSDEGDFTEAFF
TRBJ1-4 | TRBV5-1 | . | CASRADNEKLFF
TRBJ1-1 | TRBV18 | TRBD1 | CASSRDREVGAFF
TRBJ2-3 | TRBV6-5 | TRBD2 | CASSTRGGVLDLEYF
TRBJ1-4 | TRBV18 | TRBD1 | CASSPTQGRSEKLFF
TRBJ1-2 | TRBV4-1 | . | CASSQVAGSGSYTF
TRBJ1-4 | TRBV28 | . | CASSEGAEKLFF
TRBJ1-1 | TRBV5-4 | . | CASSPTRGDNTEAFF
TRBJ2-7 | TRBV13 | . | CASSLGQGRYEQYF
TRBJ2-7 | TRBV10-1 | TRBD2 | CASRKLLAGGPPPNNQTYEQYF
TRBJ1-6 | TRBV6-6 | TRBD1 | CASGAGGNSPLHF
TRBJ2-4 | TRBV11-2 | . | CASSLNAQGRKNIQYF
TRBJ1-5 | TRBV2 | . | CASSEAGGTNQPQHF
TRBJ1-1 | TRBV7-8 | . | CASSATGNTEAFF
TRBJ1-6 | TRBV7-6 | . | CASSSTPRRTNSPLHF
TRBJ2-1 | TRBV5-1 | TRBD1 | CASRTGGANEQFF
TRBJ2-5 | TRBV6-1 | TRBD2 | CASSASPGLAKGTQYF
TRBJ2-2 | TRBV2 | TRBD1 | CASSATRDSSNTGELFF
TRBJ1-2 | TRBV7-8 | . | CASSPTVNYGYTF
TRBJ2-7 | TRBV5-1 | . | CASSLGGGDEQYF
TRBJ1-5 | TRBV6-6 | TRBD1 | CASSPTGGHQPQHF
TRBJ2-7 | TRBV15 | . | CATSMGPTREQYF
TRBJ2-1 | TRBV5-1 | . | CASSFLANEQFF
TRBJ2-7 | TRBV6-1 | . | CASAGGALGTYEQYF